The clone carrying this TCR beta chain was seen ten or more times. This sample stems from a study of neurological immune-mediated disorders. One entry per CDR3 protein results from TCRdb running MiXCR on the 5' RACE reads. The repertoire includes about 25,000 distinct CDR3 sequences, more than 6% of them detected once, and approximately 4.3% sits in the top ten. Germline-derived CDR1 and CDR2 are KGHDR and SFDVKD. Trimming left V 4 bases short and J 1 base short, with 12 bases between. This CDR3 contains 16 residues. Sequenced: PBMCs. The chain uses TRBV24-1 and TRBJ2-2; a weak D match, TRBD1 (6 bases). The receptor comes from a woman aged 40 to 49 in good health. Here the CDR3 DNA reads TGTGCCACCAGTGACGTGGACAGTCAGAACACCGGGGAGCTGTTTTTT. Its translation: CATSDVDSQNTGELFF.